A single sample gave rise to the 16 T cell receptor beta chains below, sequenced in a study of low-dose radiotherapy and immunotherapy resistance in tumors (dated by TCRdb to between 2021 and 2022). Data came from an Illumina HiSeq 2500. First-strand cDNA was synthesized with Superscript III and a set of TRAV- and TRBV-specific primers, covering both TCRalpha and TCRbeta chains. TCRs were amplified with Phusion for about 21 PCR cycles, with a constant-region primer paired with the adapter attached to the V primers. TCRdb itself trimmed the public reads at Q25 with fastp, ran MiXCR and retained productive beta chains. Every distinct CDR3 protein forms one entry, paired with its most common genes and DNA. A total of more than 70,000 distinct CDR3 sequences appear in this sample, about 20% of them only once. The ten largest make up around 13% of the sample. In light of the paper, this sample's time point label describes: after trial treatment. The sample's treatment or condition label is to be understood as: LDRT plus nivolumab, ipilimumab, low-dose cyclophosphamide and aspirin (RACIN trial).

This specimen consisted of PBMCs, obtained after low-dose radiotherapy plus immunotherapy. Receptors originate from a female donor with ovarian cancer.

This clonotype was picked up many times. The chain couples TRBV28 to TRBJ1-6; 11 bases map to TRBD1. Germline trimming cut 5 bases from V and 9 bases from J; bases unmatched to any gene: 6. The CDR3 is 15 residues long. Germline CDR1 is MDHEN and CDR2 is SYDVKM. The CDR3 coding sequence is TGTGCCAGCAGTCCCGGGACAGGGGGGAGTTCACCCCTCCACTTT. Translated: CASSPGTGGSSPLHF. The full variable domain, with the rest looked up from reference TRBV28 and TRBJ1-6, is DVKVTQSSRYLVKRTGEKVFLECVQDMDHENMFWYRQDPGLGLRLIYFSYDVKMKEKGDIPEGYSVSREKKERFSLILESASTNQTSMYLCASSPGTGGSSPLHFGNGTRLTVT.

This clonotype has ten or more counts. The chain couples TRBV27 to TRBJ1-5, with 7 bases that match TRBD1. There are 14 residues in the CDR3. With 4 bases clipped from V and 5 bases from J, the junction kept 5 bases outside the gene matches. The germline CDR1 and CDR2 sequences are MNHEY and SMNVEV (reference sequence). The CDR3 region has the DNA TGTGCCAGCAGTTCTGGGACAGCTTATCAGCCCCAGCATTTT. It yields the protein CASSSGTAYQPQHF.

This clonotype was counted only a few times. The chain uses TRBV5-8 and TRBJ1-1; D unclear. V was clipped by 1 base and J by 5 bases, with 18 bases between them. The CDR3 is 16 amino acids. The V gene's germline CDR1 is SGHTS and CDR2 YDEGEE. This CDR3 is CASSLNVGAGETEAFF. For the CDR3, the DNA is TGTGCCAGCAGCTTGAATGTTGGCGCTGGGGAAACTGAAGCTTTCTTT.

This clonotype was counted a few times. The chain uses TRBV12-3 or TRBV12-4 and TRBJ2-1; 7 bases are a match to TRBD2. CDR3 length equals 14 residues. V gave up 5 bases and J gave up 8 bases; unmatched junction bases: 9. The DNA of the CDR3 is TGTGCCAGCAGTCCATTAGCGGGTCCCCATGAGCAGTTCTTC. Protein product: CASSPLAGPHEQFF.

This clonotype was detected many times. The rearrangement uses TRBV20-1 and TRBJ2-1; D not resolved. Trimming left V 3 bases short and J 0 bases short, with 15 bases between. Per the germline V gene, CDR1 is DFQATT and CDR2 is SNEGSKA (reference sequence). CDR3 length: 16 residues. The CDR3 spells CSASPGFRSSYNEQFF. The CDR3 DNA is TGCAGTGCTAGTCCTGGGTTCCGCAGCTCCTACAATGAGCAGTTCTTC.

As regards this clonotype: A far larger clone is a single base away, which makes a read error likely. V usage is TRBV5-3 and J usage is TRBJ1-2; TRBD1 is a possible D gene (5 bases). TRBV5-3 has ORF status, its function being uncertain. The length of the CDR3 is 16 residues. The CDR3 region has the DNA TGTGCCAGCAGCTTGGAAGGGGTGAAGAATAACTATGGCTACACCTTC. Its translation is CASSLEGVKNNYGYTF.

This clonotype was seen many times. The genes are TRBV4-1 and TRBJ2-3; 7 bases fit TRBD1. V was pared by 3 bases and J by 2 bases, with 8 bases of the junction left unmatched. CDR1 is MGHRA, CDR2 YSYEKL, per germline. This CDR3 has 16 residues. Here the CDR3 reads CASSHPRDRVTDTQYF. Here the CDR3 DNA reads TGCGCCAGCAGCCACCCCCGCGACAGGGTCACAGATACGCAGTATTTT.

This clonotype was observed at least ten times. The chain is built from TRBV23-1 and TRBJ2-2; 11 positions agree with TRBD2. TRBV23-1 is marked as an open reading frame, function uncertain. Germline trimming cut 8 bases from V and 2 bases from J; bases unmatched to any gene: 4. CDR3 length equals 15 residues. The DNA of the CDR3 is TGCGCCAGCCGAACTAGCGGGAGAAACACCGGGGAGCTGTTTTTT. Its protein is CASRTSGRNTGELFF.

This clonotype came up many times. This chain joins TRBV24-1 and TRBJ2-1, with a possible D match to TRBD1 (8 bases). This CDR3 spans 16 amino acids. From germline, CDR1 is KGHDR and CDR2 SFDVKD. Trimming took off 1 base at V and 7 bases at J, with 16 bases between the two ends. CDR3 sequence reads: CATSDFGQGGPNEQFF. The CDR3 nucleotides read TGTGCCACCAGTGATTTCGGACAGGGAGGGCCTAATGAGCAGTTCTTC.

This clonotype was detected many times. This sequence joins TRBV6-5 and TRBJ2-4; the D call may be TRBD1 or TRBD2 (5 bases each). Germline V lookup: CDR1 MNHEY, CDR2 SVGAGI. The CDR3 covers 15 residues. V dropped 2 bases and J dropped 0 bases, with 8 bases sitting between them. The CDR3 DNA reads as TGTGCCAGCAGTTACGGGGCGGGAGCCAAAAACATTCAGTACTTC. Amino acid sequence: CASSYGAGAKNIQYF.

This clonotype was counted at least ten times. V is TRBV6-2 or TRBV6-3 and J is TRBJ1-4, with D possibly matching TRBD1 (6 bases). Germline loops: CDR1 MNHEY, CDR2 SVGEGT. The CDR3 extends over 13 amino acids. V lost 8 bases to trimming and J lost 4 bases, with 11 bases between them. The CDR3 sequence: CASGGTVNEKLFF. In DNA form, the CDR3 reads TGTGCCAGCGGGGGCACAGTTAATGAAAAACTGTTTTTT.

This clonotype was picked up many times. The J gene is TRBJ1-2, the V gene TRBV12-3 or TRBV12-4; unclear D gene. Trimming pared 3 bases from V and 4 bases from J, leaving 15 bases between. This CDR3 contains 15 residues. The CDR3 region is CASSFRRPGSYGYTF. CDR3 coding DNA: TGTGCCAGCAGTTTCCGCCGTCCTGGGAGCTATGGCTACACCTTC.

This clonotype was observed many times. This sequence joins TRBV7-2 and TRBJ2-3; 8 bases map to TRBD2. The CDR3 covers 15 residues. V was pared by 4 bases and J by 6 bases, with 9 bases of the junction left unmatched. Germline-derived CDR1 and CDR2 are SGHTA and FQGNSA. Here the CDR3 DNA reads TGTGCCAGCAGCTCCACCGGGACTAGGACCGATACGCAGTATTTT. Encoded protein: CASSSTGTRTDTQYF.

Concerning this clonotype itself: A far bigger clonotype differs at one base, so this is likely a read error. The J gene is TRBJ2-7, the V gene TRBV10-3; a possible D gene is TRBD2 (5 bases). The CDR3 is 15 residues long. Germline V gene lookup returns CDR1 ENHRY and CDR2 SYGVKD. Deletions cut 5 bases from V and 7 bases from J, with 21 bases between. The CDR3 loop reads CAISSFTQDGDEQYF. Here the CDR3 DNA reads TGTGCCATCAGTTCCTTCACCCAGGACGGGGATGAGCAGTACTTC.

CDR3 protein: CASSYSTLAGAPNTGELFF. The CDR3, as DNA: TGTGCCAGCAGTTACTCGACACTAGCGGGAGCCCCGAACACCGGGGAGCTGTTTTTT. The chain has TRBV6-2 or TRBV6-3 and TRBJ2-2; 11 bases agree with TRBD2. CDR1 MNHEY and CDR2 SVGEGT come from the germline V gene. CDR3 length: 19 residues. V shed 0 bases, J shed 0 bases, and the junction held 6 bases outside the gene matches.

This clonotype came up many times. The chain is built from TRBV7-3 and TRBJ2-1; maybe TRBD2 (6 bases). The CDR3 contains 15 residues. The germline CDR1 and CDR2 sequences are SGHTA and FQGTGA. The V and J ends lost 10 bases and 6 bases respectively, with 22 bases between them. Written as DNA, the CDR3 is TGTGCCACCTCCCCTATTGGCTTCGGGAGCAATGAGCAGTTCTTC. Its protein product is CATSPIGFGSNEQFF. Full variable domain (rest looked up from reference TRBV7-3 and TRBJ2-1): GAGVSQTPSNKVTEKGKYVELRCDPISGHTALYWYRQSLGQGPEFLIYFQGTGAADDSGLPNDRFFAVRPEGSVSTLKIQRTERGDSAVYLCATSPIGFGSNEQFFGPGTRLTVL.